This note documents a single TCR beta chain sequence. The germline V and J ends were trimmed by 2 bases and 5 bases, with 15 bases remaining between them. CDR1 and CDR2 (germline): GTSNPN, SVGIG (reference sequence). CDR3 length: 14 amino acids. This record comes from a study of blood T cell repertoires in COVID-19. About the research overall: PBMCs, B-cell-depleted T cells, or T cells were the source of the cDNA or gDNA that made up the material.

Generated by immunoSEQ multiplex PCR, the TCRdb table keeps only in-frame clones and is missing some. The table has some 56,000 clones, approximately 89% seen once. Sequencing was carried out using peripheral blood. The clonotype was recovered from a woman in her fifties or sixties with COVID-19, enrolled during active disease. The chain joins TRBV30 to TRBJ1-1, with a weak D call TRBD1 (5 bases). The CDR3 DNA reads TGTGCCTGGAGTTCCCGCGGGGGGGGGACTGAAGCTTTCTTT. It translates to CAWSSRGGGTEAFF.